A single sample gave rise to the 26 T cell receptor beta chains below, sequenced in a study of blood T cell repertoires in COVID-19. Sequencing was performed with immunoSEQ multiplex PCR; in TCRdb, only in-frame clones are kept and a portion is missing. Among about 170,000 clones, around nine tenths were seen once, and the ten largest hold roughly 3%. The specimen was peripheral blood. The origin of the receptors is a man between 70 and 80 years old with acute or convalescent COVID-19.

This clone came up a few times. The CDR3 region is CASSQGQWAYEQYF. The DNA of the CDR3 is TGTGCCAGCAGCCAGGGACAGTGGGCCTACGAGCAGTACTTC. The chain employs TRBV5-6 and TRBJ2-7, with 7 nucleotides matching TRBD1. V shed 4 bases and J 2 bases; nucleotides not matched to a gene: 6. Germline lookup yields CDR1 SGHDT and CDR2 YYEEEE. The CDR3 has 14 amino acids.

J is TRBJ2-4 and V is TRBV27; 9 bases are shared with TRBD1. The CDR3 totals 16 residues. J was trimmed by 7 bases and V by 4 bases; bases with no gene match: 11. CDR1 is MNHEY and CDR2 is SMNVEV in the germline V gene (reference sequence). CDR3 nucleotide sequence: TGTGCCAGCAGTTATGACCCCGGACAGGGGAATAACATTCAGTACTTC. It specifies CASSYDPGQGNNIQYF.

Comments on this clone: This sample includes further DNA sequences coding for the same CDR3. The V and J genes are TRBV20-1 and TRBJ1-2, with unresolved D. CDR1 and CDR2 from the germline V gene are DFQATT and SNEGSKA (reference sequence). With 3 bases removed from V and 4 bases from J, the gap between germline ends came to 9 bases. This CDR3 has 12 amino acids. The CDR3 coding sequence is TGCAGTGCTAGTGCAGGTCTCTATGGCTACACCTTC. Translated, it gives CSASAGLYGYTF.

The chain has TRBV7-9 and TRBJ2-7, with 8 bases matching TRBD2. With V trimmed by 2 bases and J by 7 bases, 13 bases remained unmatched. CDR1 SEHNR and CDR2 FQNEAQ come from the germline V gene (reference sequence). CDR3 length: 16 amino acids. CDR3 sequence reads: CASSLPQREGPREQYF. The DNA for the CDR3 is TGTGCCAGCAGCTTACCACAACGGGAGGGCCCGAGGGAGCAGTACTTC.

The rearrangement uses TRBV7-3 and TRBJ2-3; 8 bases match TRBD2. With 3 bases clipped from V and 1 base from J, the junction kept 3 bases outside the gene matches. The CDR3 contains 15 residues. Germline lookup yields CDR1 SGHTA and CDR2 FQGTGA. The CDR3 region is CASSFQAGGTDTQYF. The CDR3 coding sequence is TGTGCCAGCAGCTTCCAAGCGGGAGGCACAGATACGCAGTATTTT.

In DNA form, the CDR3 reads TGTGCCAGCAGTGGCCCAGTGGACACCGGGGAGCTGTTTTTT. Translating it yields CASSGPVDTGELFF. This chain connects TRBV2 to TRBJ2-2, with D hard to call. V was trimmed by 4 bases and J by 3 bases, leaving 9 bases between them. The germline gives CDR1 SNHLY, CDR2 FYNNEI. This CDR3 has 14 amino acids.

V and J are TRBV18 and TRBJ2-1; D unclear. Deletions cut 3 bases from V and 8 bases from J, with 8 bases between. The CDR3 consists of 12 residues. In germline, CDR1 is KGHSH, CDR2 LQKENI. The CDR3 nucleotides read TGTGCCAGCTCACCCAGCAGCGATGAGCAGTTCTTC. Translating gives CASSPSSDEQFF.

The chain uses TRBV19 and TRBJ2-3; a weak D match, TRBD2 (6 bases). Per germline, CDR1 LNHDA and CDR2 SQIVND (reference sequence). CDR3 length: 12 amino acids. With 5 bases removed from V and 10 bases from J, the gap between germline ends came to 13 bases. In nucleotides, the CDR3 is TGTGCCAGTAGTGTCCGCGGGGCGGCGCAGTATTTT. Residues: CASSVRGAAQYF.

The chain links TRBV12-3 or TRBV12-4 to TRBJ2-5, with 7 bases matching TRBD1. V lost 7 bases to trimming and J lost 5 bases; unmatched junction nucleotides: 4. CDR3 length equals 12 residues. CDR3: CASTRTGETQYF. DNA of the CDR3: TGTGCCAGCACCCGGACAGGCGAGACCCAGTACTTC.

This clone occurred once. V is TRBV6-5 and J is TRBJ1-4; a possible D gene is TRBD1 (6 bases). The CDR3 runs 14 residues. Looked up from germline, CDR1 is MNHEY and CDR2 is SVGAGI. Trimming took off 2 bases at V and 5 bases at J, with 9 bases between the two ends. CDR3 sequence: CASSYGTRNEKLFF. Here the CDR3 DNA reads TGTGCCAGCAGTTACGGGACACGAAATGAAAAACTGTTTTTT.

This clone was observed once. The gene calls are TRBV30 and TRBJ1-6; possible D gene TRBD1, 6 bases. Between the trimmed V and J ends, which lost 0 bases and 9 bases, there was a span of 15 bases. The germline CDR1 and CDR2 sequences are GTSNPN and SVGIG (reference sequence). The CDR3 extends over 15 amino acids. The CDR3 loop reads CAWSVGGRLSSPLHF. The CDR3 bases are TGTGCCTGGAGTGTTGGGGGCAGGCTTTCTTCACCCCTCCACTTT.

The J gene is TRBJ2-1, the V gene TRBV13; 11 bases fit TRBD2. The germline V gene encodes CDR1 PRHDT and CDR2 FYEKMQ (reference sequence). With 4 bases clipped from V and 4 bases from J, the junction kept 3 bases outside the gene matches. The CDR3 contains 15 residues. In DNA form, the CDR3 reads TGTGCCAGCAGCTGGGGGACTAGCGGTTACAATGAGCAGTTCTTC. The encoded protein is CASSWGTSGYNEQFF.

This chain links TRBV28 with TRBJ2-7; 8 nucleotides line up with TRBD1. The CDR3 totals 13 residues. V lost 5 bases and J lost 6; bases outside the gene matches: 6. The germline V gene encodes CDR1 MDHEN and CDR2 SYDVKM. The chain's CDR3 is CASSEGQEGEQYF. CDR3 coding DNA: TGTGCCAGCAGTGAGGGACAGGAAGGCGAGCAGTACTTC.

The chain links TRBV5-4 to TRBJ1-2; D is uncertain. Trimming cost V 5 bases and J 3 bases, with 17 bases left between them. Germline CDR1 is SGHNT and CDR2 is YYREEE (reference sequence). The CDR3 loop spans 15 amino acids. CDR3 DNA sequence: TGTGCCAGCAGAGCTTTAGAGTACCCTGACTATGGCTACACCTTC. Encoded protein: CASRALEYPDYGYTF.

This clone has a handful of counts. This sequence joins TRBV7-2 and TRBJ1-1; D ambiguous. Trimming pared 2 bases from V and 1 base from J, leaving 8 bases between. Germline V CDR1 and CDR2: SGHTA, FQGNSA. The CDR3 has 14 amino acids. CDR3 sequence (DNA): TGTGCCAGCAGCTTACGACACTCGAACACTGAAGCTTTCTTT. It encodes CASSLRHSNTEAFF.

This clone was picked up one time. This rearrangement joins TRBV24-1 to TRBJ2-5; 8 bases fit TRBD2. The CDR3 has 15 amino acids. Germline V gene sequence: CDR1 KGHDR, CDR2 SFDVKD. The trim removed 4 bases at V and 2 bases at J, leaving 5 bases unmatched. The chain's CDR3 is CATSEPLAGQETQYF. The DNA for the CDR3 is TGTGCCACCAGTGAGCCCTTAGCGGGGCAAGAGACCCAGTACTTC.

V and J are TRBV5-1 and TRBJ2-2; 12 nucleotides agree with TRBD2. Trimming at V came to 9 bases and at J to 8 bases, leaving 11 bases not matched to a gene. Germline CDR1 reads SGHRS; CDR2 reads YFSETQ. The CDR3 loop spans 15 amino acids. CDR3 amino acids: CATSSGRAGTGELFF. The CDR3 DNA follows: TGCGCCACATCTAGCGGGAGGGCCGGTACAGGGGAGCTGTTTTTT.

This clone was detected once. The rearrangement links TRBV4-3 to TRBJ2-5; TRBD1 aligns across 7 bases. V dropped 2 bases and J dropped 0; count of bases not matched to a gene: 15. The germline V gene has CDR1 LGHNA and CDR2 YSLEER. The CDR3 spans 19 residues. The CDR3 DNA reads as TGCGCCAGCAGCCAATTTCAGACAGGGCTAAAGGGGTACCAAGAGACCCAGTACTTC. Translating it yields CASSQFQTGLKGYQETQYF.

The chain carries TRBV27 and TRBJ1-2, with D possibly TRBD1 on 5 matching bases. This CDR3 spans 14 amino acids. From germline, CDR1 is MNHEY and CDR2 SMNVEV (reference sequence). Trimming shortened V by 5 bases and J by 5 bases, and 15 bases separated the two germline ends. The CDR3 DNA reads TGTGCCAGCAGTAGGGGAGGCCTGGGGTATGGCTACACCTTC. This gives the protein CASSRGGLGYGYTF.

The V gene is TRBV18, the J gene TRBJ1-1; 11 nucleotides match TRBD1. The CDR3 consists of 15 residues. Germline-derived CDR1 and CDR2 are KGHSH and LQKENI. The V segment lost 0 bases and the J segment 4 bases; nucleotides outside the gene matches: 1. CDR3 DNA: TGTGCCAGCTCACCACCGGGACAGGGGGTCACTGAAGCTTTCTTT. It encodes CASSPPGQGVTEAFF.

The chain links TRBV4-1 to TRBJ2-7; D gene uncertain. From germline, CDR1 is MGHRA and CDR2 YSYEKL. Deletions cut 3 bases from V and 3 bases from J, with 15 bases between. The CDR3 has 15 amino acids. The CDR3 loop is CASSHDFIEGYEQYF. The CDR3 DNA reads as TGCGCCAGCAGCCATGACTTTATTGAAGGCTACGAGCAGTACTTC.

The CDR3 nucleotides are TGCGCCAGCAGCACGATGGGCGGCACAGATACGCAGTATTTT. It yields the protein CASSTMGGTDTQYF. The chain employs TRBV5-1 and TRBJ2-3; D is ambiguous. The CDR3 consists of 14 residues. Germline loops: CDR1 SGHRS, CDR2 YFSETQ. V lost 4 bases to trimming and J lost 1 base, with 10 bases between them. The full variable domain, in which reference TRBV5-1 and TRBJ2-3 provide the parts outside the CDR3, is KAGVTQTPRYLIKTRGQQVTLSCSPISGHRSVSWYQQTPGQGLQFLFEYFSETQRNKGNFPGRFSGRQFSNSRSEMNVSTLELGDSALYLCASSTMGGTDTQYFGPGTRLTVL.

This chain connects TRBV29-1 to TRBJ2-7, with D tentatively TRBD1 (6 bases). V was shortened by 6 bases and J by 0 bases, with 15 bases between the two germline ends. Germline CDR1 SQVTM, CDR2 ANQGSEA. The CDR3 runs 14 residues. CDR3 protein: CSVQGHMGSYEQYF. DNA for the CDR3: TGCAGCGTCCAGGGACATATGGGCTCCTACGAGCAGTACTTC.

The chain has TRBV29-1 and TRBJ2-1; TRBD2 matches at 15 bases. With V trimmed by 7 bases and J by 4 bases, 5 bases remained unmatched. The CDR3 has 15 amino acids. Germline V lookup: CDR1 SQVTM, CDR2 ANQGSEA. CDR3 sequence: CSAGTSGRFYNEQFF. In DNA form, the CDR3 reads TGCAGCGCCGGGACTAGCGGGAGGTTTTACAATGAGCAGTTCTTC.

This chain uses TRBV11-3 with TRBJ2-7; D is unresolved. Germline lookup yields CDR1 SGHNT and CDR2 YENEEA. V gave up 0 bases and J gave up 2 bases, with 8 bases separating them. This CDR3 region has 14 residues. CDR3 amino acids: CASSLDGGTYEQYF. The DNA for the CDR3 is TGTGCCAGCAGCTTAGATGGCGGTACCTACGAGCAGTACTTC. Full variable domain (remainder filled in from reference TRBV11-3 and TRBJ2-7): EAGVVQSPRYKIIEKKQPVAFWCNPISGHNTLYWYLQNLGQGPELLIRYENEEAVDDSQLPKDRFSAERLKGVDSTLKIQPAELGDSAVYLCASSLDGGTYEQYFGPGTRLTVT.

V and J are TRBV5-1 and TRBJ2-7, with 9 positions matching TRBD1. In germline, CDR1 is SGHRS, CDR2 YFSETQ. CDR3 size: 13 residues. The J segment lost 3 bases and the V segment lost 7 bases, leaving 5 bases of the junction unmatched. The CDR3 sequence is CASGTGNFYEQYF. CDR3 DNA: TGCGCCAGCGGGACAGGGAATTTCTACGAGCAGTACTTC.